This T cell receptor beta chain was found in a study of T-cell memory formation after mild COVID-19. Background on the study: TCR clusters mostly belonged to single donors.

This clonotype was seen ten or more times. CDR3 length: 15 amino acids. 5'RACE, which relied on constant-segment primers, yielded TCR alpha and TCR beta cDNA libraries carrying sample barcodes and UMIs. One entry per CDR3 protein results from TCRdb running MiXCR on the 5' RACE reads. In the table there are roughly 130,000 distinct CDR3 sequences, over 15% of which are singletons. The receptor comes from a man between 18 and 29 years old who had mild COVID-19 (a few samples of this study predate the infection). Cell type and time point are not known. Sequenced input: PBMCs or a T cell subset sorted from them (not recorded which). The chain joins TRBV21-1 to TRBJ1-2. TRBV21-1 is marked as a pseudogene. The CDR3 sequence is CASSKRGGANYGYTF. For the CDR3, the DNA is TGTGCCAGCAGCAAACGGGGGGGCGCAAACTATGGCTACACCTTC.